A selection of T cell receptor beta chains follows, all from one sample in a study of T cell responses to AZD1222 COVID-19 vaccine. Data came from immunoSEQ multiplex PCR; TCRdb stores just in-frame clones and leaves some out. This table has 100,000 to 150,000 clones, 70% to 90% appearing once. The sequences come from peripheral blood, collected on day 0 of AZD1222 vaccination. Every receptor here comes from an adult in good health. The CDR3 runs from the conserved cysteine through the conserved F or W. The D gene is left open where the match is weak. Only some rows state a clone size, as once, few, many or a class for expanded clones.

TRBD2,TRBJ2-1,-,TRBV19,CASSIGEGLNEQFF,TGTGCCAGTAGTATAGGGGAGGGCCTGAATGAGCAGTTCTTC
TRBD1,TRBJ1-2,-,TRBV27,CASSVGTGVGNGYTF,TGTGCCAGCAGTGTCGGGACAGGGGTCGGTAATGGCTACACCTTC
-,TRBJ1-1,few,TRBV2,CASKDWTEAFF,TGTGCCAGCAAGGATTGGACTGAAGCTTTCTTT
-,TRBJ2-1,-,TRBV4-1,CASSRGDSSYNEQFF,TGCGCCAGCAGCCGGGGGGACAGCTCCTACAATGAGCAGTTCTTC
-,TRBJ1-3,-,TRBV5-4,CASSSPASTADTIYF,TGTGCCAGCAGCTCCCCGGCGAGTACTGCAGACACCATATATTTT
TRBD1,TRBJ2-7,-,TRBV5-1,CASSIVPGQGAYEQYF,TGCGCCAGCAGCATCGTACCGGGACAGGGGGCCTACGAGCAGTACTTC
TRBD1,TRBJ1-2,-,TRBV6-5,CASSYSRTGLFGYTF,TGTGCCAGCAGTTACTCCAGGACAGGGCTGTTTGGCTACACCTTC
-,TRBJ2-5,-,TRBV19,CASSIGFSQETQYF,TGTGCCAGTAGTATAGGGTTTTCACAAGAGACCCAGTACTTC
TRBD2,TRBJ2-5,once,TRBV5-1,CASSLTSKETQYF,TGCGCCAGCAGCCTGACTAGCAAGGAGACCCAGTACTTC
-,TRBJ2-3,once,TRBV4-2,CASSQDEALSTQYF,TGTGCCAGCAGCCAAGATGAGGCGCTGAGTACGCAGTATTTT
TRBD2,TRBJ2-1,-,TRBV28,CASILGGRAWNEQFF,TGTGCCAGCATCTTGGGTGGGAGGGCCTGGAATGAGCAGTTCTTC
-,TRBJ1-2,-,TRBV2,CASSDHRASNYGYTF,TGTGCCAGCAGTGATCACAGGGCTTCTAACTATGGCTACACCTTC
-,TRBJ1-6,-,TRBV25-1,CASSARQGSVNSPLHF,TGTGCCAGCAGTGCCCGTCAGGGGAGCGTTAATTCACCCCTCCACTTT
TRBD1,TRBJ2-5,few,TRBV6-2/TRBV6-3,CASSYVDRAPGETQYF,TGTGCCAGCAGTTACGTAGACAGGGCCCCCGGGGAGACCCAGTACTTC
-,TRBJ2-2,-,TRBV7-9,CASSLVRVSNTGELFF,TGTGCCAGCAGCTTAGTTCGGGTCTCGAACACCGGGGAGCTGTTTTTT
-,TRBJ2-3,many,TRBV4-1,CASSLTPALTRSDTQYF,TGCGCCAGCAGCCTGACCCCGGCACTAACACGATCAGATACGCAGTATTTT
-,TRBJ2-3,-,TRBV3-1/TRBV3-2,CASSQVQLGDTQYF,TGTGCCAGCAGCCAAGTCCAACTAGGAGATACGCAGTATTTT